The next 9 T cell receptor beta chains were all read from a single sample in a study of cytomegalovirus exposure and HLA in healthy donors. The PCR contained 60 Vbeta and 13 Jbeta primers. Assay used: immunoSEQ multiplex PCR; TCRdb lists only in-frame clones, some missing. The sample holds 65,000 to 90,000 clones. The sequenced sample consisted of PBMCs. These receptors were obtained from a female donor in good health and CMV-seropositive.

V usage is TRBV7-8 and J usage is TRBJ2-7, with 8 bases identical to TRBD1. This CDR3 spans 15 amino acids. The germline CDR1 and CDR2 sequences are SGHVS and FQNEAQ. The J segment lost 5 bases and the V segment lost 6 bases, leaving 12 bases of the junction unmatched. The CDR3 region has the DNA TGTGCCAGCAGACCCTACAGGGGGGTCATCGACGAGCAGTACTTC. Its translation is CASRPYRGVIDEQYF.

V usage is TRBV19 and J usage is TRBJ1-1, with D maybe TRBD1 (5 bases). The V end was cut by 6 bases, the J end by 3 bases, with 17 bases between. CDR3 length: 15 residues. Germline assignment: CDR1 LNHDA and CDR2 SQIVND (reference sequence). CDR3 sequence: CASRAGAGRDTEAFF. CDR3 nucleotides: TGTGCCAGTAGGGCCGGAGCGGGGCGCGACACTGAAGCTTTCTTT. Drawing the rest from reference TRBV19 and TRBJ1-1, the complete variable domain is DGGITQSPKYLFRKEGQNVTLSCEQNLNHDAMYWYRQDPGQGLRLIYYSQIVNDFQKGDIAEGYSVSREKKESFPLTVTSAQKNPTAFYLCASRAGAGRDTEAFFGQGTRLTVV.

V gene TRBV7-9 combines with J gene TRBJ2-3; 8 bases align to TRBD1. After removal of 6 bases from V and 4 bases from J, the junction contained 12 bases not matched to a gene. The CDR3 sequence is 16 residues long. Germline assignment: CDR1 SEHNR and CDR2 FQNEAQ (reference sequence). CDR3 nucleotides: TGTGCCAGCAGGGGCATGGAGGACAGGGTTCCAGATACGCAGTATTTT. It specifies CASRGMEDRVPDTQYF.

The gene calls are TRBV18 and TRBJ2-7; 10 positions agree with TRBD1. Germline loops: CDR1 KGHSH, CDR2 LQKENI. Trimming took 4 bases from V and 4 from J; bases not matched to a gene: 1. The CDR3 runs to 13 residues. CDR3 nucleotides: TGTGCCAGCTCACGACAGGGGGCATACGAGCAGTACTTC. Translating gives CASSRQGAYEQYF.

The CDR3 here is CATSGQGTYEQYF. The CDR3 DNA is TGTGCCACTTCGGGACAGGGAACCTACGAGCAGTACTTC. V is TRBV6-5 and J is TRBJ2-7, with 9 bases that match TRBD1. CDR1 MNHEY and CDR2 SVGAGI come from the germline V gene. The CDR3 sequence is 13 residues long. J gave up 2 bases and V 10 bases, and 6 bases lay outside the gene matches.

The chain is built from TRBV28 and TRBJ2-7; possibly TRBD1 for D (6 bases). CDR3 length equals 14 residues. Germline V gene sequence: CDR1 MDHEN, CDR2 SYDVKM. The V and J ends lost 2 bases and 3 bases respectively, with 11 bases between them. The CDR3 DNA is TGTGCCAGCAGTTTAGGGGGACAAATCTACGAGCAGTACTTC. Amino acids: CASSLGGQIYEQYF.

With respect to this clone: The junction departs from the called germline gene at one end, perhaps through a read error. The V call is TRBV7-7, the J call TRBJ2-2, with TRBD1 matching 8 bases. The CDR3 contains 14 residues. The germline CDR1 and CDR2 sequences are SSHAT and FNYEAQ (reference sequence). The CDR3 sequence is CASSLRQGTGELFF. The CDR3 DNA follows: TGTGCTAGCAGCTTACGACAGGGGACCGGGGAGCTGTTTTTT.

The chain is built from TRBV5-6 and TRBJ1-6; unclear D gene. Germline CDR1 SGHDT, CDR2 YYEEEE. The length of the CDR3 is 12 residues. Trimming pared 6 bases from V and 10 bases from J, leaving 11 bases between. The CDR3 DNA follows: TGTGCCAGCACTCGATGGCCCTCACCCCTCCACTTT. Amino acid sequence: CASTRWPSPLHF.

V usage is TRBV5-1 and J usage is TRBJ2-7, with D perhaps matching TRBD1 (5 bases). Per germline, CDR1 SGHRS and CDR2 YFSETQ. The CDR3 covers 14 residues. The V end lost 1 base, the J end lost 2 bases, and 10 bases lay between the germline ends. The CDR3 DNA reads TGCGCCAGCAGCTTGATGCAGGGAACCTACGAGCAGTACTTC. This sequence encodes CASSLMQGTYEQYF.